The 27 T cell receptor beta chains reported below all come from one sample, sequenced in a study of shared clonotypes between healthy human individuals. Using immunoSEQ multiplex PCR, the repertoire was profiled, and TCRdb retains in-frame clones only, with some absent. In the table there are 550,000 to 700,000 clones, about 80% of which are singletons. Sequencing used memory CD4+ T cells sorted from blood. Subset reported: CD45RA-negative fraction. All receptors derive from a young woman in good health.

The rearrangement uses TRBV5-1 and TRBJ2-1; a weak D match, TRBD1 (6 bases). The CDR3 runs 14 residues. Germline V CDR1 and CDR2: SGHRS, YFSETQ. Trimming stripped 1 base from V and 2 bases from J, with 7 bases between. Here the CDR3 DNA reads TGCGCCAGCAGCTTGACAGGGACCTACAATGAGCAGTTCTTC. Encoded protein: CASSLTGTYNEQFF.

This clone is a singleton in its sample. CDR3 bases: TGTGCCAGCAGCTTAGTCTCTGGGGCCATGGGCGCTGAAGCTTTCTTT. It encodes CASSLVSGAMGAEAFF. The chain has TRBV11-1 and TRBJ1-1; D is perhaps TRBD1 (5 bases). Looked up from germline, CDR1 is SGHAT and CDR2 is FQDESV (reference sequence). Trimming removed 1 base from V and 6 bases from J, with 18 bases in between. This CDR3 has 16 residues.

Details on this clone: The identical CDR3 is also encoded by other nucleotide sequences in the sample. The chain combines TRBV7-2 with TRBJ2-1; D is uncertain. The CDR3 spans 15 residues. V dropped 1 base and J dropped 0 bases, with 7 bases sitting between them. Germline V gene lookup returns CDR1 SGHTA and CDR2 FQGNSA. The CDR3 loop is CASSLEAVSYNEQFF. In nucleotides, the CDR3 is TGTGCCAGCAGCTTAGAGGCGGTCTCCTACAATGAGCAGTTCTTC. Full variable domain (outside the CDR3, taken from reference TRBV7-2 and TRBJ2-1): GAGVSQSPSNKVTEKGKDVELRCDPISGHTALYWYRQSLGQGLEFLIYFQGNSAPDKSGLPSDRFSAERTGGSVSTLTIQRTQQEDSAVYLCASSLEAVSYNEQFFGPGTRLTVL.

The CDR3 DNA sequence: TGTGCCAGTAGTGGGACAGTGCGAGAGACCCAGTACTTC. Amino acids: CASSGTVRETQYF. The V and J genes are TRBV19 and TRBJ2-5; the match to TRBD1 covers 7 bases. Germline V gene data show CDR1 as LNHDA and CDR2 as SQIVND (reference sequence). The trim removed 5 bases at V and 4 bases at J, leaving 4 bases unmatched. The CDR3 is 13 residues long. The full variable domain, rest sourced from reference TRBV19 and TRBJ2-5, is DGGITQSPKYLFRKEGQNVTLSCEQNLNHDAMYWYRQDPGQGLRLIYYSQIVNDFQKGDIAEGYSVSREKKESFPLTVTSAQKNPTAFYLCASSGTVRETQYFGPGTRLLVL.

V gene TRBV19 combines with J gene TRBJ1-5; 10 bases are a match to TRBD1. The germline V gene encodes CDR1 LNHDA and CDR2 SQIVND (reference sequence). V shed 3 bases and J 6 bases; nucleotides not matched to a gene: 2. CDR3 size: 14 residues. CDR3 region: CASSIRDRGQPQHF. The CDR3 nucleotides read TGTGCCAGTAGTATCCGGGACAGGGGTCAGCCCCAGCATTTT.

This clone was picked up a small number of times. The chain joins TRBV7-2 to TRBJ1-2; no definite D call. V shed 1 base and J shed 8 bases, with 11 bases lying between them. From germline, CDR1 is SGHTA and CDR2 FQGNSA. The CDR3 loop spans 13 amino acids. As DNA, the CDR3 is TGTGCCAGCAGCTTAGAACGAACTGGCGGCTACACCTTC. Protein sequence: CASSLERTGGYTF. The full variable domain, its missing parts supplied by reference TRBV7-2 and TRBJ1-2, is GAGVSQSPSNKVTEKGKDVELRCDPISGHTALYWYRQSLGQGLEFLIYFQGNSAPDKSGLPSDRFSAERTGGSVSTLTIQRTQQEDSAVYLCASSLERTGGYTFGSGTRLTVV.

The V call is TRBV11-2, the J call TRBJ1-1, with 8 bases lining up with TRBD1. The germline V gene encodes CDR1 SGHAT and CDR2 FQNNGV. This CDR3 has 16 residues. V shed 5 bases and J 5 bases; nucleotides not matched to a gene: 13. CDR3 bases: TGTGCCAGCAGCCACGTCGGAGGACAGGGTGGAACTGAAGCTTTCTTT. This sequence encodes CASSHVGGQGGTEAFF.

The chain has TRBV29-1 and TRBJ2-1; 10 positions match TRBD1. CDR1 is SQVTM and CDR2 is ANQGSEA in the germline V gene. This CDR3 region has 14 residues. The V segment lost 8 bases and the J segment 5 bases; nucleotides outside the gene matches: 9. The CDR3 reads CSTDRGLVDNEQFF. CDR3 bases: TGCAGCACCGACAGGGGGCTCGTGGACAATGAGCAGTTCTTC.

The V gene is TRBV7-2, the J gene TRBJ2-4; 9 bases are shared with TRBD2. Germline-derived CDR1 and CDR2 are SGHTA and FQGNSA. The CDR3 is made up of 16 amino acids. With 2 bases clipped from V and 1 base from J, the junction kept 3 bases outside the gene matches. CDR3 amino acids: CASSLLAGWAKNIQYF. DNA for the CDR3: TGTGCCAGCAGCTTACTAGCGGGGTGGGCCAAAAACATTCAGTACTTC.

This chain uses TRBV4-1 with TRBJ2-5; the D is unclear. CDR3 size: 15 residues. Germline V lookup: CDR1 MGHRA, CDR2 YSYEKL. V was clipped by 3 bases and J by 2 bases, with 13 bases between them. The CDR3 loop is CASSQRMAAQETQYF. In DNA form, the CDR3 reads TGCGCCAGCAGCCAGAGGATGGCAGCTCAAGAGACCCAGTACTTC.

With regard to this clone: Distinct nucleotide sequences in the sample also encode this CDR3. This sequence joins TRBV7-3 and TRBJ2-1; the match to TRBD2 covers 7 bases. Germline assignment: CDR1 SGHTA and CDR2 FQGTGA. With 5 bases clipped from V and 3 bases from J, the junction kept 7 bases outside the gene matches. The length of the CDR3 is 15 residues. CDR3 residues: CASSPQRDSYNEQFF. The CDR3 coding sequence is TGTGCCAGCAGCCCCCAGCGGGATAGCTACAATGAGCAGTTCTTC.

This chain joins TRBV7-9 and TRBJ1-1; possible D gene TRBD1, 5 bases. Germline loops: CDR1 SEHNR, CDR2 FQNEAQ (reference sequence). The V end was cut by 2 bases, the J end by 1 base, with 8 bases between. The CDR3 length is 14 residues. The DNA of the CDR3 is TGTGCCAGCAGCTTATTCACAGGGAACACTGAAGCTTTCTTT. It is translated as CASSLFTGNTEAFF.

As regards this clone: A much bigger clone sits one base away, suggesting this may be a read error. J is TRBJ2-7 and V is TRBV7-8, with 9 bases aligning to TRBD1. V dropped 4 bases and J dropped 3; count of bases not matched to a gene: 4. The CDR3 is 14 residues long. Germline loops: CDR1 SGHVS, CDR2 FQNEAQ. CDR3 nucleotides: TGTGCCAGCAGCTCCGGGACAGGGAGCTACGAGCAGTACTTC. It yields the protein CASSSGTGSYEQYF. Combining the CDR3 with reference TRBV7-8 and TRBJ2-7 gives the whole variable domain GAGVSQSPRYKVAKRGQDVALRCDPISGHVSLFWYQQALGQGPEFLTYFQNEAQLDKSGLPSDRFFAERPEGSVSTLKIQRTQQEDSAVYLCASSSGTGSYEQYFGPGTRLTVT.

The CDR3 loop is CASSRTATWGTEAFF. The CDR3 DNA sequence: TGTGCCAGCAGTCGAACAGCGACTTGGGGCACTGAAGCTTTCTTT. The V and J genes are TRBV6-4 and TRBJ1-1; D gene ambiguous. The germline V gene encodes CDR1 MRHNA and CDR2 SNTAGT. The CDR3 is 15 residues long. Deletions cut 5 bases from V and 4 bases from J, with 17 bases between.

This clone turned up a few times. V usage is TRBV28 and J usage is TRBJ2-2, with D possibly TRBD1 on 6 matching bases. The germline V and J ends were trimmed by 2 bases and 4 bases, with 11 bases remaining between them. This CDR3 contains 15 residues. The germline V gene encodes CDR1 MDHEN and CDR2 SYDVKM. The CDR3 loop reads CASSLGGQRTGELFF. CDR3 coding DNA: TGTGCCAGCAGTTTAGGCGGACAGCGCACCGGGGAGCTGTTTTTT.

This clone was detected only a few times. This CDR3 reads CASSLPRRLAGRVTQYF. The CDR3 bases are TGTGCCAGCAGCTTACCGAGGAGGCTAGCGGGAAGGGTTACGCAGTATTTT. The chain has TRBV7-8 and TRBJ2-3; TRBD2 matches at 9 bases. Per germline, CDR1 SGHVS and CDR2 FQNEAQ. This CDR3 is built from 17 residues. V dropped 2 bases and J dropped 8; count of bases not matched to a gene: 14. The complete variable domain, with remaining parts taken from reference TRBV7-8 and TRBJ2-3, reads GAGVSQSPRYKVAKRGQDVALRCDPISGHVSLFWYQQALGQGPEFLTYFQNEAQLDKSGLPSDRFFAERPEGSVSTLKIQRTQQEDSAVYLCASSLPRRLAGRVTQYFGPGTRLTVL.

The chain employs TRBV29-1 and TRBJ2-7; D gene uncertain. With 4 bases removed from V and 4 bases from J, the gap between germline ends came to 8 bases. The CDR3 totals 11 residues. Germline V lookup: CDR1 SQVTM, CDR2 ANQGSEA. The CDR3, as DNA: TGCAGCGTTGCAGAACAATACGAGCAGTACTTC. This sequence encodes CSVAEQYEQYF.

In DNA form, the CDR3 reads TGTGCCAGCAGCCAAGAATGGAAGCTTCCCCAAGAGACCCAGTACTTC. This gives the protein CASSQEWKLPQETQYF. The V gene is TRBV4-2, the J gene TRBJ2-5; unclear D gene. Germline CDR1 and CDR2: LGHNA and YNFKEQ. Trimming took off 0 bases at V and 1 base at J, with 12 bases between the two ends. There are 16 residues in the CDR3.

This rearrangement joins TRBV30 to TRBJ2-1; TRBD2 agrees at 9 bases. Germline CDR1 reads GTSNPN; CDR2 reads SVGIG (reference sequence). The length of the CDR3 is 21 residues. The V segment lost 0 bases and the J segment 0 bases; nucleotides outside the gene matches: 18. CDR3 nucleotide sequence: TGTGCCTGGAGTGTAGATTGGGGCGGGAGGGCTTCTTCTAGCTCCTACAATGAGCAGTTCTTC. Residues: CAWSVDWGGRASSSSYNEQFF.

Of note for this clone: Given a far larger clone just one base away, this is likely a sequencing read error. Other DNA sequences in this sample translate to the same CDR3. This chain connects TRBV4-1 to TRBJ2-7, with 10 nucleotides matching TRBD2. The CDR3 sequence is 18 residues long. Germline loops: CDR1 MGHRA, CDR2 YSYEKL. As DNA, the CDR3 is TGCGCCAGCAGCCGGGGACTAGCGAAAAGGTCCTCTTCCTACGAGCAGTATTTC. This codes for CASSRGLAKRSSSYEQYF.

V is TRBV28 and J is TRBJ1-1; no definite D call. This CDR3 is built from 16 residues. The V end lost 4 bases, the J end lost 6 bases, and 21 bases lay between the germline ends. The germline V gene encodes CDR1 MDHEN and CDR2 SYDVKM. The CDR3 sequence is CASSSQPMLAGAEAFF. The CDR3 DNA reads as TGTGCCAGCAGTTCCCAACCAATGCTGGCAGGTGCTGAAGCTTTCTTT.

A word on this clone: This sequence is one base from a far larger clone and is likely a read error. The CDR3 DNA reads TGCGCCAGCTCGGGTCTTCTAGCGGGAGTTAGCGGGAAGCTGTTTTTT. Translated, it gives CASSGLLAGVSGKLFF. The chain carries TRBV5-1 and TRBJ2-2, with TRBD2 identical over 10 bases. This CDR3 is 16 amino acids long. CDR1 is SGHRS and CDR2 is YFSETQ in the germline V gene.

This clone came up once. The DNA for the CDR3 is TGTGCCAGCAGCTCGGGGTTCGGCGGTTCCTACGAGCAGTACTTC. Its translation is CASSSGFGGSYEQYF. This rearrangement joins TRBV5-5 to TRBJ2-7, with a possible D match to TRBD2 (5 bases). With 3 bases removed from V and 1 base from J, the gap between germline ends came to 14 bases. Per the germline V gene, CDR1 is SGHKS and CDR2 is YYEKEE (reference sequence). CDR3 length equals 15 residues.

V usage is TRBV10-2 and J usage is TRBJ2-1, with 9 bases aligning to TRBD2. Germline CDR1 is WSHSY and CDR2 is SAAADI. V lost 4 bases, J lost 6 bases, and 7 bases stayed unmatched. CDR3 length equals 15 residues. The CDR3 DNA follows: TGCGCCAGCAGTGCATTGCGGGAGGGAAGCAATGAGCAGTTCTTC. This encodes CASSALREGSNEQFF.

Points on this clone: Additional DNA sequences in this sample encode the identical CDR3. This chain links TRBV5-1 with TRBJ2-1; no reliable D call. V was shortened by 0 bases and J by 0 bases, with 7 bases between the two germline ends. Per germline, CDR1 SGHRS and CDR2 YFSETQ. The CDR3 has 15 amino acids. The CDR3 DNA sequence: TGCGCCAGCAGCTTGGCGTCTAGCTCCTACAATGAGCAGTTCTTC. It encodes CASSLASSSYNEQFF.

The chain has TRBV25-1 and TRBJ1-1, with TRBD1 identical over 7 bases. This CDR3 contains 16 residues. Germline V CDR1 and CDR2: MGHDK, SYGVNS. V gave up 2 bases and J gave up 1 base; unmatched junction bases: 7. The CDR3 here is CASSEKTGVRNTEAFF. The CDR3 DNA follows: TGTGCCAGCAGTGAAAAAACAGGGGTGCGGAACACTGAAGCTTTCTTT.

J is TRBJ1-1 and V is TRBV18; 8 bases fit TRBD1. The germline CDR1 and CDR2 sequences are KGHSH and LQKENI. CDR3 length: 15 amino acids. The V gene end was trimmed by 3 bases and the J gene end by 0 bases; junction bases not matched to a gene: 3. As DNA, the CDR3 is TGTGCCAGCTCACCTGGACAGGGCCTGAACACTGAAGCTTTCTTT. It translates to CASSPGQGLNTEAFF. Drawing the rest from reference TRBV18 and TRBJ1-1, the complete variable domain is NAGVMQNPRHLVRRRGQEARLRCSPMKGHSHVYWYRQLPEEGLKFMVYLQKENIIDESGMPKERFSAEFPKEGPSILRIQQVVRGDSAAYFCASSPGQGLNTEAFFGQGTRLTVV.